This is a list of T cell receptor beta chains from one sample in a study of blood T cells in healthy people across ages. TCRdb reprocessed the 5' RACE reads with MiXCR, giving one entry per CDR3 protein. This repertoire shows 2 million or so distinct CDR3 sequences, around half found once; its top ten account for approximately 2.1%. The specimen was blood. These receptors all come from a woman aged 35 to 49 in good health. CDR3s include the opening cysteine and the closing phenylalanine or tryptophan. The D gene is left open where the match is weak. Size is stated for part of the rows, as once, few or many counts, or as a class when the clone is expanded.

length,size,D,J,V,DNA,CDR3
14,once,.,TRBJ2-7,TRBV27,TGTGCCAGCAGTGTAACAAGTCTTTCAAACGAGCAGTACTTC,CASSVTSLSNEQYF
15,few,TRBD1,TRBJ2-3,TRBV6-2/TRBV6-3,TGTGCCAGCAGTTACGTGGGACAGGGCACAGATACGCAGTATTTT,CASSYVGQGTDTQYF
15,few,.,TRBJ2-5,TRBV6-5,TGTGCCAGCAGTTACGGGAGACGGAGCCAAGAGACCCAGTACTTC,CASSYGRRSQETQYF
14,few,.,TRBJ1-4,TRBV29-1,TGCAGCGTTGAAGCGGGGGGCCTTGCGGAAAAACTGTTTTTT,CSVEAGGLAEKLFF
13,.,.,TRBJ1-2,TRBV19,TGTGCCAGTAGTATAACACAGATCTATGGCTACACCTTC,CASSITQIYGYTF
15,.,.,TRBJ2-4,TRBV6-5,TGTGCCAGCAGCCGCTCGCGGGGCACCAAAAACATTCAGTACTTC,CASSRSRGTKNIQYF
15,few,.,TRBJ1-4,TRBV14,TGTGCCAGCAGCCAAGATAGAGAAATTCGTGAAAAACTGTTTTTT,CASSQDREIREKLFF
14,.,.,TRBJ2-3,TRBV7-2,TGTGCCAGCAGCGCCGACACCGGGGCGGATACGCAGTATTTT,CASSADTGADTQYF
15,few,TRBD1,TRBJ2-7,TRBV24-1,TGTGCCACCAGCAAGAAGGGACAGGGGGTCTACGAGCAGTACTTC,CATSKKGQGVYEQYF
14,few,TRBD1,TRBJ1-5,TRBV28,TGTGCCAGCAGATCGGACAGGGGAAATCAGCCCCAGCATTTT,CASRSDRGNQPQHF
15,.,TRBD1,TRBJ1-5,TRBV7-2,TGTGCCAGCAGCGTAGTGGGGACAGAGAATCAGCCCCAGCATTTT,CASSVVGTENQPQHF
17,.,.,TRBJ1-1,TRBV7-2,TGTGCCAGCAGCTTAGCTATTGGGGCCCTGGGTAGCACTGAAGCTTTCTTT,CASSLAIGALGSTEAFF
16,few,TRBD2,TRBJ2-1,TRBV5-1,TGCGCCAGCAGCCCCCTGGTGGCGGGGGGGCCGAATGAGCAGTTCTTC,CASSPLVAGGPNEQFF
16,few,TRBD2,TRBJ2-1,TRBV7-2,TGTGCCAGCAGCTTAGGCGGATTAGCGGGGGGCCACGAGCAGTTCTTC,CASSLGGLAGGHEQFF
12,once,TRBD1,TRBJ2-5,TRBV6-1,TGTGCCGGCAGGGGGACAGATGAGACCCAGTACTTC,CAGRGTDETQYF
12,.,.,TRBJ1-4,TRBV18,TGTGCCAGTCGGACGGAACGGGAAAAACTGTTTTTT,CASRTEREKLFF
16,.,TRBD1,TRBJ1-2,TRBV5-1,TGCGCCAGCAGCGGTTCCGGGACAGGGGACTACTATGGCTACACCTTC,CASSGSGTGDYYGYTF
15,.,TRBD1,TRBJ1-1,TRBV20-1,TGCAGTGCTAGAGCCCGGGGACAGACTCCTTCTGAAGCTTTCTTT,CSARARGQTPSEAFF
12,few,.,TRBJ2-3,TRBV29-1,TGCAGCGTTGAACCAACGCCAGATACGCAGTATTTT,CSVEPTPDTQYF
17,few,TRBD1,TRBJ2-1,TRBV5-1,TGCGCCAGCAGCCTTGTCCCGGGACAGTTAATAGTCAATGAGCAGTTCTTC,CASSLVPGQLIVNEQFF
14,.,.,TRBJ1-4,TRBV6-2/TRBV6-3,TGTGCCAGCAGTTACCGGGCGGGGACCGAAAAACTGTTTTTT,CASSYRAGTEKLFF
15,few,.,TRBJ2-6,TRBV6-5,TGTGCCAGCAGTTACTCGATAGCAGGGGCCAACGTCCTGACTTTC,CASSYSIAGANVLTF